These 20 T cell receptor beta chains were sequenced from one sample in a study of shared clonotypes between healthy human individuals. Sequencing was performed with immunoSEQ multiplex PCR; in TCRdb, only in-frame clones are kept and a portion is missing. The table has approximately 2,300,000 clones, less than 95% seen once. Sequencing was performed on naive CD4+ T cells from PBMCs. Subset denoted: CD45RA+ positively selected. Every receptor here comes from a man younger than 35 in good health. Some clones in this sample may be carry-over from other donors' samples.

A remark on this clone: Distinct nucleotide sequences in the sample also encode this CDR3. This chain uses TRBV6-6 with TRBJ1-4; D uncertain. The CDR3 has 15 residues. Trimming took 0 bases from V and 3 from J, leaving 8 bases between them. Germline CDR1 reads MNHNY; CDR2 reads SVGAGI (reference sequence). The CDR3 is CASSYSRQANEKLFF. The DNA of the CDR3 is TGTGCCAGCAGTTACTCGAGGCAGGCTAATGAAAAACTGTTTTTT.

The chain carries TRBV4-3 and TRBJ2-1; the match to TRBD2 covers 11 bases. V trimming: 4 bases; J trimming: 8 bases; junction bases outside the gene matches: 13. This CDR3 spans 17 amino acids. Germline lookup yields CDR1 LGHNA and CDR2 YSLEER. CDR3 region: CASSRTPGLADRDEQFF. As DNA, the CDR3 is TGCGCCAGCAGCCGAACACCGGGACTAGCGGATAGGGATGAGCAGTTCTTC.

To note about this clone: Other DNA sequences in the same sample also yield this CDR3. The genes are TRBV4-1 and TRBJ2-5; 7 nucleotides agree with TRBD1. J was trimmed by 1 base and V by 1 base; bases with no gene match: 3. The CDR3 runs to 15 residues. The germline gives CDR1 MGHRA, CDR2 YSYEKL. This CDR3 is CASSQARGSQETQYF. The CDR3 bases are TGCGCCAGCAGCCAAGCCAGGGGGTCCCAAGAGACCCAGTACTTC.

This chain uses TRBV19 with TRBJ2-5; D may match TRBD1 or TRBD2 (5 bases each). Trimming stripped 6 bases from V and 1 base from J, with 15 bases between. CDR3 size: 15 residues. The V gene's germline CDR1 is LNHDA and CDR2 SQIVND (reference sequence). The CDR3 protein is CASRFGTNLQETQYF. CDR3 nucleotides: TGTGCCAGTAGATTTGGGACCAATCTCCAAGAGACCCAGTACTTC.

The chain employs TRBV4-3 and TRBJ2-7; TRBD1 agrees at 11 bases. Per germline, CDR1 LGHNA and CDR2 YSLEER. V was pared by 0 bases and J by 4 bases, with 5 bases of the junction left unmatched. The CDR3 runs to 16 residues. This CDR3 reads CASSQDGTGGWYEQYF. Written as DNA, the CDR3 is TGCGCCAGCAGCCAAGATGGGACAGGGGGTTGGTACGAGCAGTACTTC.

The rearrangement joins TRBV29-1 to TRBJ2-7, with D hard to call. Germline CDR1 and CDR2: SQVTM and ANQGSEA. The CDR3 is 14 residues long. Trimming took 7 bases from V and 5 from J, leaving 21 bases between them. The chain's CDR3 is CSALIGRLGDEQYF. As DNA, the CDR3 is TGCAGCGCTTTAATCGGCAGGTTAGGTGACGAGCAGTACTTC.

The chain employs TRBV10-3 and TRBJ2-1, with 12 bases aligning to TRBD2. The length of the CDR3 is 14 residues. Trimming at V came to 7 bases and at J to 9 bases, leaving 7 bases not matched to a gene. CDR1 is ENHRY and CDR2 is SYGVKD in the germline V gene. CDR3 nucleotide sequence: TGTGCCATCAAACTAGCGGGAGGACAGGGTGAGCAGTTCTTC. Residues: CAIKLAGGQGEQFF.

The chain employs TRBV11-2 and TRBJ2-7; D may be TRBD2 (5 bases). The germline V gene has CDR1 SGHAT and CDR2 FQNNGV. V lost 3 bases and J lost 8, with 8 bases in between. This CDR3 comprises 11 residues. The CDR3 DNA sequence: TGTGCCAGCAGCTTGGGAGCGAAGCAGTACTTC. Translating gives CASSLGAKQYF.

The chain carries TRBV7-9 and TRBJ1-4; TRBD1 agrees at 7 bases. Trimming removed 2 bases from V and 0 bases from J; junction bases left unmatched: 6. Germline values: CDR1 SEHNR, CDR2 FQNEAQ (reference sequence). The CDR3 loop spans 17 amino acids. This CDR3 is CASSLQGQMTTNEKLFF. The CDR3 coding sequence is TGTGCCAGCAGCTTACAGGGACAGATGACAACTAATGAAAAACTGTTTTTT.

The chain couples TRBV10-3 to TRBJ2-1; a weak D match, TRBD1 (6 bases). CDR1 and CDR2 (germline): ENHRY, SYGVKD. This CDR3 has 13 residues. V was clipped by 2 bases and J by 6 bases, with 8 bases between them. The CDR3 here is CAISETGSNEQFF. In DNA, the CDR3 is TGTGCCATCAGTGAGACAGGGTCCAATGAGCAGTTCTTC.

CDR3 coding DNA: TGTGCCAGCAGCTTAGCAACAGGCGTCACTAATGAAAAACTGTTTTTT. The encoded protein is CASSLATGVTNEKLFF. This chain connects TRBV7-9 to TRBJ1-4, with a weak D call TRBD1 (5 bases). The CDR3 is made up of 16 amino acids. Germline assignment: CDR1 SEHNR and CDR2 FQNEAQ (reference sequence). The germline V and J ends were trimmed by 0 bases and 2 bases, with 10 bases remaining between them.

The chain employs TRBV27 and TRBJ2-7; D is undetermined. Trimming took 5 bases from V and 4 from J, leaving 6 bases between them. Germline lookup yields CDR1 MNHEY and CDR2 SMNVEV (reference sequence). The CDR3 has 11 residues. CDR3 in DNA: TGTGCCAGCAGTCGGCGATACGAGCAGTACTTC. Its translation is CASSRRYEQYF.

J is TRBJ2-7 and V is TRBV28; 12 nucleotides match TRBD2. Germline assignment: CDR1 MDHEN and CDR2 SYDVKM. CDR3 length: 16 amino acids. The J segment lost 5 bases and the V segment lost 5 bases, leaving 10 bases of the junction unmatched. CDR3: CASSPYRLAGVNEQYF. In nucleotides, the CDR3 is TGTGCCAGCAGTCCCTATCGACTAGCGGGAGTAAACGAGCAGTACTTC. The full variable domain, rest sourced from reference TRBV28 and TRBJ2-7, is DVKVTQSSRYLVKRTGEKVFLECVQDMDHENMFWYRQDPGLGLRLIYFSYDVKMKEKGDIPEGYSVSREKKERFSLILESASTNQTSMYLCASSPYRLAGVNEQYFGPGTRLTVT.

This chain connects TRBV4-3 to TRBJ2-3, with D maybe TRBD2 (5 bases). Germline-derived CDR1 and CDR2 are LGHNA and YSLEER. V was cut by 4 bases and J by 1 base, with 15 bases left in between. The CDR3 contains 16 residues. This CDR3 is CASSPQRGSGTDTQYF. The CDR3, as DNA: TGCGCCAGCAGCCCCCAACGGGGTAGTGGCACAGATACGCAGTATTTT.

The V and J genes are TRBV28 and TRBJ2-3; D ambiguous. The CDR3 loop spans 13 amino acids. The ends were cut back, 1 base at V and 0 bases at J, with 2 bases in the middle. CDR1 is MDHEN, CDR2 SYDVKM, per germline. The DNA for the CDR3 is TGTGCCAGCAGTTTATTTAGCACAGATACGCAGTATTTT. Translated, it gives CASSLFSTDTQYF.

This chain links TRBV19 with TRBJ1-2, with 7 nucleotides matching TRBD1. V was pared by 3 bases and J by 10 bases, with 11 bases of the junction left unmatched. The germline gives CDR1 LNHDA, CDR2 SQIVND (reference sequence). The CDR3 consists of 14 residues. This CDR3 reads CASSIGAGGDDYTF. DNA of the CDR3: TGTGCCAGTAGTATTGGGGCAGGGGGAGACGACTACACCTTC.

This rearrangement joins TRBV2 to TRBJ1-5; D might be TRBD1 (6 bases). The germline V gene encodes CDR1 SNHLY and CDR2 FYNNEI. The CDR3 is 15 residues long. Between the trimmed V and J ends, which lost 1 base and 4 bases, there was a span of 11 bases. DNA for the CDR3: TGTGCCAGCAGTGAAGTATCGGGGGCAAATCAGCCCCAGCATTTT. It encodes CASSEVSGANQPQHF.

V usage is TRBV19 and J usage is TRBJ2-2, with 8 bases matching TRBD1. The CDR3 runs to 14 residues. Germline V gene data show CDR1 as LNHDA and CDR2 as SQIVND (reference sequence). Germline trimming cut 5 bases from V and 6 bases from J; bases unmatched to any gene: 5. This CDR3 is CASSEDRVAGELFF. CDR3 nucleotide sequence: TGTGCCAGTAGTGAGGACAGGGTGGCCGGGGAGCTGTTTTTT.

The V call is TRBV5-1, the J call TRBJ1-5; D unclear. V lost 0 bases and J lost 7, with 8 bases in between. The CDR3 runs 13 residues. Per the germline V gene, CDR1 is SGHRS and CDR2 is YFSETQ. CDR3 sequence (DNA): TGCGCCAGCAGCTTGGGGGGAGAACAGCCCCAGCATTTT. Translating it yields CASSLGGEQPQHF.

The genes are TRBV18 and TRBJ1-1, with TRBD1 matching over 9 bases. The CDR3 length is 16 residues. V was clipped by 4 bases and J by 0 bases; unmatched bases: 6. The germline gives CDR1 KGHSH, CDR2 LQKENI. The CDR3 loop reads CASSRRQGDMNTEAFF. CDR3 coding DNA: TGTGCCAGCTCACGGCGACAGGGGGATATGAACACTGAAGCTTTCTTT.